This T cell receptor (beta chain) was sequenced for a study of blood T cell repertoires in COVID-19. Background on the study: Sites across the United States, Italy and Spain contributed samples from acute and convalescent COVID-19. The cDNA or gDNA used as material had been derived from T cells, B-cell-depleted T cells, or PBMCs.

Authors' methods: Estimation of nucleated cell counts relied on the amplification of reference gene primers. The protocol was immunoSEQ multiplex PCR, while the TCRdb copy is restricted to in-frame clones and leaves out a portion. Clonal size and the V and J genes are those of that table, whereas D and trimming came from the DNA. The data contain approximately 150,000 clones, roughly 84% of them singletons. The CDR3 is made up of 13 amino acids. Trimming left V 6 bases short and J 3 bases short, with 9 bases between. The germline V gene encodes CDR1 MRHNA and CDR2 SNTAGT. This receptor was obtained from a human donor in a cohort sampled during active COVID-19. The rearrangement uses TRBV6-4 and TRBJ2-1; D call uncertain. Sequencing input: peripheral blood. CDR3 in DNA: TGTGCCAGCAGCCGCGAGCTCTACAATGAGCAGTTCTTC. It yields the protein CASSRELYNEQFF.